Listed below are T cell receptor beta chains from one sample, sequenced in a study of cytomegalovirus exposure and HLA in healthy donors. Sequencing used immunoSEQ multiplex PCR; TCRdb keeps in-frame clones, though not all of them. The repertoire includes about 280,000 clones, approximately 90% of them detected once, and about 2% sits in the top ten. The sequenced sample consisted of PBMCs. The receptors here all came from a woman aged 18-30 years in good health and CMV-seronegative. The CDR3 runs from the conserved cysteine through the conserved F or W. The order of the fields is J gene, D gene, CDR3 length, V gene, clone size, CDR3 protein, CDR3 DNA. D genes are given only for firm matches. Size tells how often a clone was seen (once, few, many) or the class of an expanded clone, and some rows leave it out.

TRBJ1-2,-,16,TRBV5-1,-,CASSLALGSSGNGYTF,TGCGCCAGCAGCTTGGCCTTGGGGAGTTCCGGTAACGGCTACACCTTC
TRBJ1-4,-,12,TRBV10-3,-,CATSTEGEKLFF,TGTGCCACCTCGACAGAAGGTGAAAAACTGTTTTTT
TRBJ2-2,TRBD2,18,TRBV9,-,CASSASRGLTSGSRELFF,TGTGCCAGCAGCGCATCAAGGGGGTTGACTAGCGGGTCCCGGGAGCTGTTTTTT
TRBJ1-6,TRBD1,16,TRBV2,-,CASSPQRQGINSPLHF,TGTGCCAGCAGCCCGCAGCGACAGGGGATTAATTCACCCCTCCACTTT
TRBJ2-5,-,14,TRBV2,-,CASSEGQGWETQYF,TGTGCCAGCAGTGAAGGGCAGGGGTGGGAGACCCAGTACTTC
TRBJ1-2,TRBD1,14,TRBV19,-,CASIAGTGLYGYTF,TGTGCCAGTATCGCCGGGACAGGTCTCTATGGCTACACCTTC
TRBJ2-3,-,18,TRBV11-2,-,CASSSGRGGGQSTDTQYF,TGTGCCAGCAGCTCTGGCCGGGGAGGGGGGCAGAGCACAGATACGCAGTATTTT
TRBJ1-4,-,16,TRBV12-5,-,CASGLGDSSTNEKLFF,TGTGCTAGTGGTTTGGGGGACTCCTCAACTAATGAAAAACTGTTTTTT
TRBJ2-1,-,17,TRBV2,-,CASSDPADGRNYNEQFF,TGTGCCAGCAGCGACCCCGCGGACGGGAGAAACTACAATGAGCAGTTCTTC
TRBJ2-1,TRBD2,16,TRBV9,-,CASSVELRGGRNEQFF,TGTGCCAGCAGCGTAGAGTTACGGGGGGGGAGGAATGAGCAGTTCTTC
TRBJ2-7,-,14,TRBV5-1,-,CASSLLQGSYEQYF,TGCGCCAGCAGCTTGTTACAGGGCTCCTACGAGCAGTACTTC
TRBJ2-5,TRBD2,15,TRBV7-8,-,CASSLDLAGTETQYF,TGTGCCAGCAGCTTAGACCTAGCGGGGACAGAGACCCAGTACTTC
TRBJ2-7,TRBD1,14,TRBV6-5,-,CASRVGTGVNERYF,TGTGCCAGCAGGGTTGGGACAGGGGTCAACGAGCGGTACTTC
TRBJ2-7,-,12,TRBV6-6,-,CASSGDSYEQYF,TGTGCCAGCTCGGGGGACTCCTACGAGCAGTACTTC
TRBJ2-2,-,15,TRBV29-1,-,CSVESAGAIPGELFF,TGCAGCGTTGAGTCGGCAGGGGCGATCCCCGGGGAGCTGTTTTTT
TRBJ2-5,TRBD2,12,TRBV2,-,CASRGRGGTQYF,TGTGCCAGCAGGGGACGGGGGGGGACTCAGTACTTC
TRBJ2-1,TRBD2,16,TRBV5-4,-,CASSLRSGGNYNEQFF,TGTGCCAGCAGCTTGAGGAGCGGGGGGAACTACAATGAGCAGTTCTTC
TRBJ2-6,TRBD2,15,TRBV30,-,CAWTRGSSGANVLTF,TGTGCCTGGACACGCGGGAGCTCTGGGGCCAACGTCCTGACTTTC
TRBJ2-5,TRBD1,15,TRBV27,-,CASSSPHRGQETQYF,TGTGCCAGCAGTTCCCCGCACAGGGGTCAAGAGACCCAGTACTTC
TRBJ1-4,TRBD1,13,TRBV30,-,CAWSGDRGEKLFF,TGTGCCTGGAGTGGGGACAGGGGGGAAAAACTGTTTTTT
TRBJ2-1,TRBD1,15,TRBV6-5,-,CASGRTGGGNNEQFF,TGTGCCAGCGGAAGGACAGGGGGCGGTAACAATGAGCAGTTCTTC
TRBJ2-3,-,14,TRBV19,-,CASSLWEITGTQYF,TGTGCCAGTAGTTTGTGGGAGATAACCGGTACGCAGTATTTT
TRBJ2-3,TRBD2,20,TRBV10-2,-,CASSESLSGGASMKDDTQYF,TGCGCCAGCAGTGAGTCGCTGAGCGGGGGGGCATCGATGAAAGACGATACGCAGTATTTT
TRBJ2-3,TRBD2,14,TRBV19,-,CASSIGLATDTQYF,TGTGCCAGTAGTATTGGACTAGCAACAGATACGCAGTATTTT
TRBJ1-2,TRBD1,12,TRBV6-6,-,CASSPDRDGYTF,TGTGCCAGCAGCCCAGACAGGGACGGCTACACCTTC
TRBJ1-6,-,14,TRBV2,-,CASSSTGLNSPLHF,TGTGCCAGCAGCAGTACAGGGCTTAATTCACCCCTCCACTTT
TRBJ2-5,TRBD1,16,TRBV6-5,-,CASSYSYWDSAYQQYF,TGTGCCAGCAGTTACTCGTATTGGGACAGCGCCTACCAGCAGTACTTC
TRBJ1-6,-,15,TRBV2,-,CASREGSIYSSPLHF,TGTGCCAGCAGGGAGGGGAGTATTTATAGTTCACCCCTCCACTTT
TRBJ2-3,-,13,TRBV18,-,CASSPAIRDTQYF,TGTGCCAGCTCACCAGCCATTAGAGATACGCAGTATTTT
TRBJ2-2,TRBD2,16,TRBV25-1,-,CASSEHSGGNTGELFF,TGTGCCAGCAGTGAACATAGCGGGGGGAACACCGGGGAGCTGTTTTTT
TRBJ2-1,-,13,TRBV5-1,-,CASSLSRYNEQFF,TGCGCCAGCAGCTTGTCCAGATACAATGAGCAGTTCTTC
TRBJ2-1,-,15,TRBV6-1,-,CASEGEDSSYNEQFF,TGTGCCAGCGAGGGAGAGGATAGCTCCTACAATGAGCAGTTCTTC
TRBJ2-7,TRBD1,17,TRBV23-1,-,CASSPLPDRGPTYEQYF,TGCGCCAGCAGCCCCCTCCCAGACAGGGGGCCCACCTACGAGCAGTACTTC
TRBJ2-3,-,12,TRBV2,-,CASSDVLITQYF,TGTGCCAGCAGTGATGTACTAATTACGCAGTATTTT
TRBJ1-2,TRBD1,14,TRBV9,-,CASSEGQSIYGYTF,TGTGCCAGCAGCGAGGGACAGTCAATCTATGGCTACACCTTC
TRBJ2-5,TRBD2,15,TRBV7-2,once,CASSFSGGPQETQYF,TGTGCCAGCAGCTTTAGCGGGGGACCCCAAGAGACCCAGTACTTC
TRBJ2-3,TRBD2,16,TRBV7-9,once,CASSRLAGERADTQYF,TGTGCCAGCAGCAGACTAGCGGGGGAGAGGGCAGATACGCAGTATTTT
TRBJ1-1,-,14,TRBV10-2,few,CASSRSPGNTEAFF,TGCGCCAGCAGTCGAAGCCCCGGGAACACTGAAGCTTTCTTT
TRBJ2-7,TRBD1,16,TRBV6-5,-,CASSLLGTGGPYEQYF,TGTGCCAGCAGTTTACTAGGGACAGGGGGCCCCTACGAGCAGTACTTC
TRBJ2-7,-,16,TRBV6-5,few,CASSYSSTGSTYEQYF,TGTGCCAGCAGTTACTCGAGTACAGGGAGTACCTACGAGCAGTACTTC
TRBJ2-5,TRBD2,14,TRBV5-4,-,CASSTGTRGETQYF,TGTGCCAGCAGTACCGGGACTAGGGGTGAGACCCAGTACTTC
TRBJ1-2,TRBD1,13,TRBV7-9,-,CASSGQGGYGYTF,TGTGCCAGCAGTGGACAGGGAGGCTATGGCTACACCTTC
TRBJ2-3,-,18,TRBV27,few,CASSLRGLRTASTDTQYF,TGTGCCAGCAGTTTACGGGGTTTGAGGACAGCTAGCACAGATACGCAGTATTTT
TRBJ2-5,-,14,TRBV7-6,-,CASSLGAGVETQYF,TGTGCCAGCAGCTTAGGGGCAGGGGTGGAGACCCAGTACTTC
TRBJ1-5,-,13,TRBV19,-,CASSIQGGQPQHF,TGTGCCAGTAGTATCCAGGGAGGTCAGCCCCAGCATTTT
TRBJ2-2,TRBD2,18,TRBV4-1,-,CASSQDYWAGGDTGELFF,TGCGCCAGCAGCCAAGATTATTGGGCCGGGGGGGACACCGGGGAGCTGTTTTTT
TRBJ1-4,-,14,TRBV7-2,-,CASSQYYPDEKLFF,TGTGCCAGCAGCCAGTACTACCCCGATGAAAAACTGTTTTTT
TRBJ1-6,-,14,TRBV30,-,CAWIPGQRDSPLHF,TGTGCCTGGATCCCCGGACAGAGGGATTCACCCCTCCACTTT
TRBJ2-5,-,17,TRBV18,once,CASSPRSTGVAQETQYF,TGTGCCAGCTCACCAAGGTCAACGGGGGTCGCTCAAGAGACCCAGTACTTC
TRBJ2-7,-,11,TRBV7-8,once,CASSLLHEQYF,TGTGCCAGCAGCCTCCTTCACGAGCAGTACTTC
TRBJ2-5,TRBD1,15,TRBV7-2,-,CASSLNRGLIETQYF,TGTGCCAGCAGCTTAAACAGGGGGCTTATAGAGACCCAGTACTTC
TRBJ1-2,-,13,TRBV25-1,once,CASSTPDSRGYTF,TGTGCCAGCAGTACCCCGGACAGTCGCGGCTACACCTTC
TRBJ2-5,TRBD2,16,TRBV11-3,-,CASSLDSGGARETQYF,TGTGCCAGCAGCTTAGATAGCGGGGGGGCTAGAGAGACCCAGTACTTC
TRBJ2-1,TRBD1,14,TRBV30,-,CAWTGGRTYNEQFF,TGTGCCTGGACAGGGGGCCGGACTTACAATGAGCAGTTCTTC
TRBJ2-1,-,17,TRBV7-6,-,CASSPRVAGAHGDEQFF,TGTGCCAGCAGCCCGAGGGTTGCGGGGGCCCATGGGGATGAGCAGTTCTTC
TRBJ2-7,-,13,TRBV13,-,CASSHGNTYEQYF,TGTGCCAGCAGCCACGGGAACACCTACGAGCAGTACTTC
TRBJ1-2,TRBD1,14,TRBV5-1,-,CASSWGTVNYGYTF,TGCGCCAGCAGCTGGGGGACAGTTAACTATGGCTACACCTTC
TRBJ1-1,-,12,TRBV7-9,few,CASSLRWTEAFF,TGTGCCAGCAGCTTGCGATGGACTGAAGCTTTCTTT
TRBJ2-3,TRBD1,14,TRBV29-1,-,CSVGGQGGTDTQYF,TGCAGCGTTGGGGGACAGGGAGGAACAGATACGCAGTATTTT
TRBJ1-6,-,12,TRBV7-9,-,CSSSLGGSPLHF,TGTTCCAGCAGCTTGGGAGGCTCACCCCTCCACTTT